The 26 T cell receptor beta chains below come from one sample, sequenced in a study of blood T cells in healthy people across ages. With a J-beta primer mix and a sample-barcoded 5' primer, a second PCR ran about 7 to 12 cycles. TCRdb independently ran MiXCR on the 5' RACE reads; one entry per CDR3 protein. The sample has about 800,000 distinct CDR3 sequences, roughly 25% seen once; the top ten hold approximately 4%. This same sample was also taken into another study, of T cells of mothers and their children.

Sequencing input: blood. The receptors shown here come from a boy younger than 18 in good health.

V is TRBV3-1 and J is TRBJ2-5; D unresolved. The J call may be faulty, since TRBJ2-7 better matches the DNA end. The CDR3 spans 14 residues. Germline values: CDR1 LGHDT, CDR2 YNNKEL (reference sequence). The CDR3 is CASSQLGSPYEQYF. The CDR3 DNA follows: TGTGCCAGCAGCCAGCTAGGATCCCCCTACGAGCAGTACTTC.

This chain links TRBV2 with TRBJ1-1, with a weak D call TRBD1 (5 bases). The CDR3 covers 15 residues. Germline CDR1 SNHLY, CDR2 FYNNEI. Trimming removed 4 bases at V and 1 base at J, with 13 bases between. The CDR3 loop is CASSVVAGGNTEAFF. As DNA, the CDR3 is TGTGCCAGCAGTGTTGTAGCCGGGGGGAACACTGAAGCTTTCTTT.

This clonotype came up a few times. The chain uses TRBV15 and TRBJ2-1; the D gene is possibly TRBD1 (7 bases). The J call may be incorrect, as the DNA end agrees better with TRBJ2-7. This CDR3 comprises 14 residues. Per the germline V gene, CDR1 is LNHNV and CDR2 is YYDKDF (reference sequence). The CDR3 region is CATSRAGQFSEQYF. DNA of the CDR3: TGTGCCACCAGCAGGGCGGGACAGTTCTCCGAGCAGTACTTC.

J is TRBJ2-7 and V is TRBV29-1; 7 positions agree with TRBD1. Trimming cost V 6 bases and J 0 bases; bases outside gene matches: 8. This CDR3 contains 14 residues. Germline CDR1 SQVTM, CDR2 ANQGSEA. CDR3 bases: TGCAGCGTCTTGAGGGACAGCCTCTCCTACGAGCAGTACTTC. This codes for CSVLRDSLSYEQYF.

The chain joins TRBV12-3 or TRBV12-4 to TRBJ2-3, with 10 nucleotides matching TRBD2. This CDR3 has 16 residues. J lost 0 bases, V lost 5 bases, and 5 bases had no gene match. The CDR3 DNA sequence: TGTGCCAGCAGTGCCCCGACTAGCGGGAGCACAGATACGCAGTATTTT. Its protein is CASSAPTSGSTDTQYF.

The rearrangement links TRBV12-3 or TRBV12-4 to TRBJ1-2; D is perhaps TRBD1 (5 bases). CDR3 length equals 14 residues. Trimming removed 5 bases from V and 6 bases from J, with 16 bases in between. The CDR3 here is CASSPTSLGHGYTF. The CDR3 region has the DNA TGTGCCAGCAGTCCGACCAGTTTGGGGCATGGCTACACCTTC.

This clonotype was seen a handful of times. The rearrangement joins TRBV6-5 to TRBJ1-4; tentatively, D is TRBD1 (6 bases). The CDR3 runs 14 residues. Germline V gives CDR1 MNHEY, CDR2 SVGAGI. V was pared by 6 bases and J by 3 bases, with 11 bases between. CDR3 region: CASSLDSPNEKLFF. The CDR3 DNA follows: TGTGCCAGCAGCCTGGACAGCCCTAATGAAAAACTGTTTTTT.

This chain links TRBV20-1 with TRBJ2-3; D may be TRBD2 (5 bases). CDR1 is DFQATT, CDR2 SNEGSKA, per germline (reference sequence). Trimming removed 2 bases from V and 5 bases from J, with 11 bases in between. CDR3 length equals 13 residues. The CDR3 loop reads CSARRGSGDTQYF. In DNA form, the CDR3 reads TGCAGTGCTAGACGAGGGAGCGGAGATACGCAGTATTTT.

This clonotype was detected only a few times. The chain couples TRBV7-2 to TRBJ2-3; 13 bases align to TRBD2. This CDR3 is 19 amino acids long. The V segment lost 1 base and the J segment 0 bases; nucleotides outside the gene matches: 7. Germline V gene lookup returns CDR1 SGHTA and CDR2 FQGNSA. CDR3 in DNA: TGTGCCAGCAGCTTAGTCTCGACTAGCGGGGGGCCAAGCACAGATACGCAGTATTTT. It specifies CASSLVSTSGGPSTDTQYF.

The V gene is TRBV20-1, the J gene TRBJ2-7; D is perhaps TRBD1 or TRBD2 (6 bases each). V lost 7 bases and J lost 0, with 19 bases in between. Germline V gene lookup returns CDR1 DFQATT and CDR2 SNEGSKA (reference sequence). There are 15 residues in the CDR3. CDR3: CSGQRGESYSYEQYF. CDR3 DNA: TGCAGTGGTCAGAGGGGGGAATCTTACTCCTACGAGCAGTACTTC.

This clonotype was detected a few times. This chain joins TRBV28 and TRBJ2-7, with D tentatively TRBD2 (6 bases). Per the germline V gene, CDR1 is MDHEN and CDR2 is SYDVKM. V lost 3 bases and J lost 3, with 15 bases in between. The CDR3 extends over 15 amino acids. Written as DNA, the CDR3 is TGTGCCAGCAGTTTCTTCGGGACTGCCAACTACGAGCAGTACTTC. Translated, it gives CASSFFGTANYEQYF. Based on the CDR3 plus reference TRBV28 and TRBJ2-7, the full variable domain is DVKVTQSSRYLVKRTGEKVFLECVQDMDHENMFWYRQDPGLGLRLIYFSYDVKMKEKGDIPEGYSVSREKKERFSLILESASTNQTSMYLCASSFFGTANYEQYFGPGTRLTVT.

This clonotype was counted only a few times. The J gene is TRBJ2-1, the V gene TRBV4-3; 14 bases match TRBD2. The CDR3 is made up of 18 amino acids. The J segment lost 6 bases and the V segment lost 1 base, leaving 8 bases of the junction unmatched. Germline loops: CDR1 LGHNA, CDR2 YSLEER. The CDR3: CASSQGIWGLAGVNEQFF. In DNA, the CDR3 is TGCGCCAGCAGCCAAGGGATTTGGGGACTAGCGGGGGTCAATGAGCAGTTCTTC.

The V and J genes are TRBV21-1 and TRBJ1-1; the table's TRBD1 call for D was not verified on the DNA. TRBV21-1 is termed a pseudogene. This CDR3 is 15 amino acids long. CDR3 loop: CASSFKGGQYSEAFF. CDR3 in DNA: TGTGCCAGCAGCTTTAAGGGGGGCCAATATAGTGAAGCTTTCTTT.

V gene TRBV7-9 combines with J gene TRBJ2-7; 9 nucleotides line up with TRBD1. V shed 6 bases, J shed 5 bases, and the junction held 14 bases outside the gene matches. Germline assignment: CDR1 SEHNR and CDR2 FQNEAQ (reference sequence). The CDR3 runs 16 residues. CDR3 DNA sequence: TGTGCCAGCAGTTTGCCGCCCGGACAGGGGACCGACGAGCAGTACTTC. Its protein product is CASSLPPGQGTDEQYF.

The chain employs TRBV6-5 and TRBJ2-5; D is possibly TRBD2 (5 bases). The J call may be incorrect, as the DNA end agrees better with TRBJ2-7. CDR1 is MNHEY and CDR2 is SVGAGI in the germline V gene. The CDR3 consists of 14 residues. Here the CDR3 DNA reads TGTGCCAGCAGTCCCGGGGTTGGGACCTACGAGCAGTACTTC. It encodes CASSPGVGTYEQYF.

This clonotype was picked up a small number of times. CDR3 nucleotides: TGTGCCAGCAGCCACGGACTAGCGGGGGCCCCAAGCACAGATACGCAGTATTTT. Its protein is CASSHGLAGAPSTDTQYF. The chain couples TRBV13 to TRBJ2-3, with 13 bases aligning to TRBD2. CDR3 size: 18 residues. Per the germline V gene, CDR1 is PRHDT and CDR2 is FYEKMQ (reference sequence). V was clipped by 5 bases and J by 0 bases; unmatched bases: 8.

The chain employs TRBV30 and TRBJ2-3, with 11 positions matching TRBD2. Trimming cost V 5 bases and J 3 bases; bases outside gene matches: 4. The CDR3 sequence is 14 residues long. Looked up from germline, CDR1 is GTSNPN and CDR2 is SVGIG (reference sequence). The CDR3 region is CAWGTSGLTDTQYF. In DNA form, the CDR3 reads TGTGCCTGGGGGACTAGCGGATTGACAGATACGCAGTATTTT.

This clonotype was detected a few times. The gene calls are TRBV29-1 and TRBJ2-7, with D perhaps given as TRBD1 or TRBD2 (5 bases each). CDR3 length equals 14 residues. V was clipped by 2 bases and J by 3 bases, with 14 bases between them. Per germline, CDR1 SQVTM and CDR2 ANQGSEA. CDR3 coding DNA: TGCAGCGTTGAAAATGTAGGGGAGAGCTACGAGCAGTACTTC. This translates into CSVENVGESYEQYF.

This clonotype was recorded a few times. At one end the junction does not follow the germline gene, possibly because of a read error. The gene calls are TRBV12-3 or TRBV12-4 and TRBJ2-5, with TRBD1 matching 9 bases. With the DNA end fitting TRBJ2-7 better, the J assignment may be wrong. The CDR3 runs 15 residues. The CDR3 DNA reads as TGCGCCAGCAGCTTTAGGACAGGGGAAGGCTACGAGCAGTACTTC. Translation: CASSFRTGEGYEQYF.

This rearrangement joins TRBV25-1 to TRBJ2-5; the match to TRBD1 covers 9 bases. V lost 2 bases, J lost 2 bases, and 3 bases stayed unmatched. Germline loops: CDR1 MGHDK, CDR2 SYGVNS. CDR3 length equals 15 residues. The CDR3 region has the DNA TGTGCCAGCAGTGAACTCGGACAGGGGCAAGAGACCCAGTACTTC. Translation: CASSELGQGQETQYF. Drawing the rest from reference TRBV25-1 and TRBJ2-5, the complete variable domain is EADIYQTPRYLVIGTGKKITLECSQTMGHDKMYWYQQDPGMELHLIHYSYGVNSTEKGDLSSESTVSRIRTEHFPLTLESARPSHTSQYLCASSELGQGQETQYFGPGTRLLVL.

The chain joins TRBV6-5 to TRBJ1-4, with 11 nucleotides matching TRBD1. The CDR3 has 15 amino acids. In germline, CDR1 is MNHEY, CDR2 SVGAGI. The ends lost 6 bases at V and 8 bases at J; junction bases unmatched: 8. The CDR3 loop is CASRTGQGAGEKLFF. The CDR3 region has the DNA TGTGCCAGCAGAACCGGACAGGGGGCAGGAGAAAAACTGTTTTTT.

The V gene is TRBV29-1, the J gene TRBJ2-3, with TRBD1 identical over 9 bases. Germline V gene data show CDR1 as SQVTM and CDR2 as ANQGSEA. This CDR3 spans 13 amino acids. V shed 6 bases, J shed 2 bases, and the junction held 3 bases outside the gene matches. The CDR3 DNA is TGCAGCGTAGGACAGGGGCCCACAGATACGCAGTATTTT. Protein product: CSVGQGPTDTQYF.

In this sample, this clonotype turned up a few times. The chain is built from TRBV6-5 and TRBJ1-3; possible D gene TRBD1, 6 bases. Looked up from germline, CDR1 is MNHEY and CDR2 is SVGAGI. The CDR3 runs 15 residues. The V and J ends lost 4 bases and 2 bases respectively, with 12 bases between them. The CDR3 here is CASSFGGATGNTIYF. CDR3 sequence (DNA): TGTGCCAGCAGTTTTGGGGGGGCTACTGGAAACACCATATATTTT.

The chain is built from TRBV27 and TRBJ2-1; no definite D call. Germline CDR1 and CDR2: MNHEY and SMNVEV (reference sequence). The CDR3 is made up of 14 amino acids. V lost 3 bases to trimming and J lost 4 bases, with 10 bases between them. The CDR3 loop is CASSFLQKYNEQFF. DNA of the CDR3: TGTGCCAGCAGTTTTCTACAGAAATACAATGAGCAGTTCTTC.

This clonotype was counted only a few times. The chain carries TRBV4-1 and TRBJ1-2, with 7 bases fitting TRBD1. V lost 3 bases, J lost 2 bases, and 6 bases stayed unmatched. CDR1 is MGHRA, CDR2 YSYEKL, per germline. The CDR3 spans 15 residues. As DNA, the CDR3 is TGCGCCAGCAGCCACATAGGGGGCGGGAACTATGGCTACACCTTC. It codes for CASSHIGGGNYGYTF.

This chain's CDR3 is CASSLGGPAYEQYF. For the CDR3, the DNA is TGTGCCAGCAGCTTAGGAGGGCCGGCCTACGAGCAGTACTTC. This rearrangement joins TRBV7-6 to TRBJ2-7; tentative D call: TRBD2 (5 bases). The CDR3 runs 14 residues. V lost 1 base, J lost 2 bases, and 9 bases lay in between. Per the germline V gene, CDR1 is SGHVS and CDR2 is FNYEAQ. Variable domain in full (rest from reference TRBV7-6 and TRBJ2-7): GAGVSQSPRYKVTKRGQDVALRCDPISGHVSLYWYRQALGQGPEFLTYFNYEAQQDKSGLPNDRFSAERPEGSISTLTIQRTEQRDSAMYRCASSLGGPAYEQYFGPGTRLTVT.